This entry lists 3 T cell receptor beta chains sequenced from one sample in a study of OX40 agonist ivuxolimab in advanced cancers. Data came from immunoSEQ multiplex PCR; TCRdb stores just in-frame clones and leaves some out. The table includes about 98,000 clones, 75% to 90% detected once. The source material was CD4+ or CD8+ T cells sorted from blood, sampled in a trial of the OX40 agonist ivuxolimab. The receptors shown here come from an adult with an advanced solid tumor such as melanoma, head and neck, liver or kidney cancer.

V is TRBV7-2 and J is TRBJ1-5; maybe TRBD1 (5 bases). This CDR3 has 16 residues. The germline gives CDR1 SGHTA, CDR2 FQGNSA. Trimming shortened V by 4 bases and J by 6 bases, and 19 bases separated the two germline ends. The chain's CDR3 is CASSSDLGGVGQPQHF. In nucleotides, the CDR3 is TGTGCCAGCAGCTCCGACTTGGGGGGGGTAGGTCAGCCCCAGCATTTT.

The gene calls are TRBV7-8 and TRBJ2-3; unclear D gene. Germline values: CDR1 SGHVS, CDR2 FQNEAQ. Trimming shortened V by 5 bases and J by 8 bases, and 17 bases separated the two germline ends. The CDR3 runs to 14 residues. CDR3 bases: TGTGCCAGCAGCCCGAGATCTGACGTCGGTACGCAGTATTTT. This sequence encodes CASSPRSDVGTQYF.

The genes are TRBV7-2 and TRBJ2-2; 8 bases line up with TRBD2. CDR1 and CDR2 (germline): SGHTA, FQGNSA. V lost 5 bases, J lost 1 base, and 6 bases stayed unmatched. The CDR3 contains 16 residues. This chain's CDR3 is CASSLTSGRNTGELFF. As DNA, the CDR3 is TGTGCCAGCAGCCTAACAAGCGGGAGGAACACCGGGGAGCTGTTTTTT.